The next 15 T cell receptor beta chains were all read from a single sample in a study of T cells after yellow fever vaccination (dated by TCRdb to about 2019). Reading the label with the study, this specimen's treatment or condition is: live attenuated yellow fever vaccine strain. Library preparation was by 5' RACE. Sequencing took place on an Illumina HiSeq 2500. TCRdb passed the public sequencing reads through fastp at Q25 and MiXCR, retaining productive beta sequences. Records with the same CDR3 protein are collapsed into one entry carrying the most frequent genes and DNA. The sample table shows tens of thousands of distinct CDR3 sequences, and about 7.8% are seen once. Together, the top ten hold just over 35% of the sample. This specimen was CD8+ T cells sorted from PBMCs, taken 15 days after the yellow fever booster vaccination. These TCRs come from a man younger than 40 who received the YFV17D yellow fever vaccine.

This clonotype was counted at least ten times. The chain links TRBV28 to TRBJ2-1; TRBD2 might be the D (6 bases). The CDR3 runs to 17 residues. Germline V gives CDR1 MDHEN, CDR2 SYDVKM. Trimming shortened V by 1 base and J by 5 bases, and 18 bases separated the two germline ends. The CDR3 sequence is CASSLLVSGATNNEQFF. CDR3 in DNA: TGTGCCAGCAGTTTATTAGTATCGGGAGCGACGAACAATGAGCAGTTCTTC. Looking up the rest from reference TRBV28 and TRBJ2-1 gives the full variable domain: DVKVTQSSRYLVKRTGEKVFLECVQDMDHENMFWYRQDPGLGLRLIYFSYDVKMKEKGDIPEGYSVSREKKERFSLILESASTNQTSMYLCASSLLVSGATNNEQFFGPGTRLTVL.

This clonotype was detected many times. The chain has TRBV20-1 and TRBJ2-5, with D possibly TRBD2 on 6 matching bases. V was shortened by 6 bases and J by 5 bases, with 22 bases between the two germline ends. The CDR3 spans 15 residues. Germline V gives CDR1 DFQATT, CDR2 SNEGSKA (reference sequence). This chain's CDR3 is CSASDRYRDWETQYF. CDR3 sequence (DNA): TGCAGTGCCTCGGATCGTTACCGGGACTGGGAGACCCAGTACTTC.

The chain combines TRBV12-3 or TRBV12-4 with TRBJ2-1; tentatively, D is TRBD1 or TRBD2 (5 bases each). The CDR3 loop spans 11 amino acids. The CDR3 DNA follows: TGTGCGGTGGGGGTCTTAAATGAGCAGTTCTTC. It is translated as CAVGVLNEQFF.

This clonotype was observed many times. The chain joins TRBV7-6 to TRBJ2-7, with TRBD2 matching over 7 bases. The CDR3 has 13 residues. Germline lookup yields CDR1 SGHVS and CDR2 FNYEAQ. V lost 3 bases and J lost 6; bases outside the gene matches: 5. CDR3 sequence: CASSLGGGTEQYF. Written as DNA, the CDR3 is TGTGCCAGCAGCTTGGGGGGAGGGACCGAGCAGTACTTC.

In this sample, this clonotype turned up many times. V gene TRBV5-6 combines with J gene TRBJ2-7; TRBD1 aligns across 10 bases. V was clipped by 4 bases and J by 7 bases; unmatched bases: 11. The CDR3 is 15 amino acids. The V gene's germline CDR1 is SGHDT and CDR2 YYEEEE. CDR3 nucleotides: TGTGCCAGCAGCAGTGCCGGGACAGGGGCGGGGGAGCAGTACTTC. Its translation: CASSSAGTGAGEQYF.

This clonotype was observed at least ten times. This chain joins TRBV29-1 and TRBJ1-2, with TRBD1 matching 10 bases. V lost 4 bases and J lost 2; bases outside the gene matches: 13. Per germline, CDR1 SQVTM and CDR2 ANQGSEA. The length of the CDR3 is 17 residues. Written as DNA, the CDR3 is TGCAGCGTTGTATGGGGGGACAGGGGACTCAAAAACTATGGCTACACCTTC. Translating gives CSVVWGDRGLKNYGYTF.

This clonotype was seen at least ten times. The chain has TRBV3-1 and TRBJ2-7, with TRBD1 matching 8 bases. The trim removed 4 bases at V and 7 bases at J, leaving 3 bases unmatched. Germline V gene data show CDR1 as LGHDT and CDR2 as YNNKEL (reference sequence). This CDR3 region has 12 residues. For the CDR3, the DNA is TGTGCCAGCAGCCCGACAGGGGTAGAGCAGTACTTC. This translates into CASSPTGVEQYF.

This clonotype came up many times. The chain recombines TRBV12-3 or TRBV12-4 with TRBJ2-1; 7 nucleotides align to TRBD2. This CDR3 spans 16 amino acids. Trimming removed 7 bases from V and 2 bases from J; junction bases left unmatched: 11. DNA for the CDR3: TGTGCCAGCACTCCCTTCGCGGGAGCAACCTACAATGAGCAGTTCTTC. This encodes CASTPFAGATYNEQFF.

This clonotype has at least ten counts. V and J are TRBV14 and TRBJ2-1, with D possibly TRBD1 on 6 matching bases. The length of the CDR3 is 16 residues. Germline values: CDR1 SGHDN, CDR2 FVKESK. V dropped 2 bases and J dropped 8 bases, with 19 bases sitting between them. The CDR3, as DNA: TGTGCCAGCAGCCAATCCGGACAGAGGATTTGGGATGAGCAGTTCTTC. Translating gives CASSQSGQRIWDEQFF. Full variable domain (missing parts from reference TRBV14 and TRBJ2-1): EAGVTQFPSHSVIEKGQTVTLRCDPISGHDNLYWYRRVMGKEIKFLLHFVKESKQDESGMPNNRFLAERTGGTYSTLKVQPAELEDSGVYFCASSQSGQRIWDEQFFGPGTRLTVL.

At least ten counts were recorded for this clonotype. The rearrangement links TRBV3-1 to TRBJ2-5; D remains unclear. CDR1 LGHDT and CDR2 YNNKEL come from the germline V gene (reference sequence). The V gene lost 0 bases and the J gene lost 2 bases, with 16 bases spanning the gap. This CDR3 spans 17 amino acids. This CDR3 reads CASSQDLAEVVQETQYF. The CDR3 DNA reads as TGTGCCAGCAGCCAAGATCTGGCAGAAGTAGTTCAAGAGACCCAGTACTTC.

On this clonotype itself: One base away lies a much larger clone, so this may be a sequencing read error. The gene calls are TRBV28 and TRBJ2-2, with D possibly being TRBD1 (5 bases). Trimming left V 5 bases short and J 5 bases short, with 9 bases between. The CDR3 spans 13 residues. Per germline, CDR1 MDHEN and CDR2 SYDVKM. The DNA for the CDR3 is TGTGCCAGCAGTGTAGGGGTAACCGGGGAGCTGTTTTTT. It yields the protein CASSVGVTGELFF.

Ten or more counts support this clonotype. The chain combines TRBV12-3 or TRBV12-4 with TRBJ2-3, with D maybe TRBD2 (5 bases). Deletions cut 7 bases from V and 4 bases from J, with 9 bases between. There are 12 residues in the CDR3. The CDR3 reads CASTIGADTQYF. As DNA, the CDR3 is TGTGCCAGCACCATCGGGGCAGATACGCAGTATTTT.

This clonotype was seen at least ten times. J is TRBJ2-2 and V is TRBV4-3; D perhaps matches TRBD2 (6 bases). V was clipped by 3 bases and J by 6 bases, with 8 bases between them. CDR3 size: 13 residues. Germline CDR1 reads LGHNA; CDR2 reads YSLEER. The CDR3 protein is CASSQLAPGELFF. The CDR3 nucleotides read TGCGCCAGCAGCCAGCTAGCGCCCGGGGAGCTGTTTTTT.

Comment on this clonotype: It may be a read error: a sequence one base away is much more abundant. V gene TRBV27 combines with J gene TRBJ2-1; TRBD1 matches 7 bases. The germline gives CDR1 MNHEY, CDR2 SMNVEV (reference sequence). This CDR3 spans 15 amino acids. V shed 0 bases, J shed 7 bases, and the junction held 6 bases outside the gene matches. The CDR3 region has the DNA TGTGCCAGCAGTTTATCCGGACAGGCGGAAAATGAGCAGTTCTTC. It codes for CASSLSGQAENEQFF.

There are many counts of this clonotype. The V call is TRBV4-2, the J call TRBJ2-7, with 8 bases lining up with TRBD2. The germline gives CDR1 LGHNA, CDR2 YNFKEQ. The CDR3 sequence is 17 residues long. Trimming took 0 bases from V and 2 from J; bases not matched to a gene: 9. The CDR3 bases are TGTGCCAGCAGCCAAGAGGGGAGCGGGGGTGGAGCCTACGAGCAGTACTTC. This gives the protein CASSQEGSGGGAYEQYF.